The 7 T cell receptor beta chains below were found in one sample sequenced in a study of cytomegalovirus exposure and HLA in healthy donors. PCR amplification relied on 60 Vbeta primers (plus 13 Jbeta primers). Generated by immunoSEQ multiplex PCR, the TCRdb table keeps only in-frame clones and is missing some. The sample carries 160,000 or so clones, over 80% recorded once. The sample taken for sequencing was PBMCs. The receptors here all came from a male donor in good health and CMV-seropositive.

This clone was detected once. The chain uses TRBV9 and TRBJ1-2, with 7 bases fitting TRBD1. This CDR3 has 13 residues. Trimming took 4 bases from V and 4 from J; bases not matched to a gene: 4. In germline, CDR1 is SGDLS, CDR2 YYNGEE. The CDR3: CASSPDRSYGYTF. DNA for the CDR3: TGTGCCAGCAGCCCGGACAGGAGCTATGGCTACACCTTC.

This chain joins TRBV2 and TRBJ1-1; D call uncertain. This CDR3 spans 13 amino acids. V was trimmed by 2 bases and J by 3 bases, leaving 7 bases between them. Germline V gives CDR1 SNHLY, CDR2 FYNNEI. The CDR3 sequence is CASSENYDTEAFF. CDR3 in DNA: TGTGCCAGCAGTGAAAATTATGACACTGAAGCTTTCTTT.

The rearrangement joins TRBV19 to TRBJ2-3, with TRBD2 identical over 10 bases. Germline CDR1 is LNHDA and CDR2 is SQIVND (reference sequence). This CDR3 spans 17 amino acids. V shed 4 bases and J 5 bases; nucleotides not matched to a gene: 12. The CDR3 DNA follows: TGTGCCAGTAGTACCGCCAAGCTAGCGGGAGTGAGAGATACGCAGTATTTT. It is translated as CASSTAKLAGVRDTQYF.

The chain links TRBV7-6 to TRBJ1-5, with 11 bases identical to TRBD1. The CDR3 runs to 17 residues. The trim removed 5 bases at V and 0 bases at J, leaving 6 bases unmatched. CDR1 and CDR2 (germline): SGHVS, FNYEAQ. The CDR3 spells CASSLGQGAFSNQPQHF. CDR3 DNA: TGTGCCAGCAGCCTAGGACAGGGGGCGTTTAGCAATCAGCCCCAGCATTTT.

The chain recombines TRBV21-1 with TRBJ2-5; TRBD1 is the table's D call, not checked against the DNA. TRBV21-1 is designated a pseudogene. The CDR3 loop spans 13 amino acids. CDR3 residues: CASSNQGCQTQYF. As DNA, the CDR3 is TGTGCCAGCAGCAACCAGGGATGTCAGACCCAGTACTTC.

About this clone itself: At one of its ends the junction is not consistent with the germline gene, which may arise from a read error. The rearrangement links TRBV5-8 to TRBJ1-1; the D is unclear. The CDR3 runs 14 residues. Germline values: CDR1 SGHTS, CDR2 YDEGEE. The CDR3 DNA sequence: TGTGCCAACAGCCGACTCCCACTGAACACTGAAGCTTTCTTT. Encoded protein: CANSRLPLNTEAFF.

This rearrangement joins TRBV19 to TRBJ2-2; tentative D call: TRBD1 (6 bases). CDR1 is LNHDA and CDR2 is SQIVND in the germline V gene (reference sequence). The CDR3 runs 15 residues. Trimming took 9 bases from V and 1 from J, leaving 15 bases between them. The CDR3 reads CASRSSGQNTGELFF. For the CDR3, the DNA is TGTGCCAGCAGAAGCTCGGGACAGAACACCGGGGAGCTGTTTTTT.